The source of this TCR beta chain is a study of shared clonotypes between healthy human individuals. Study observations and caveats: Owing to a small donor count, the genetic and exposure-history diversity represented was limited. The study found approximately 5% of naive CD4 clonotypes shared across four donors.

A remark on this clone: Its specificity is unknown. This CDR3 is also generated by other DNA sequences in the sample.

Each sorted subset replicate got 200 ng genomic DNA, 25,000 to 30,000 genomes. The repertoire was sequenced with immunoSEQ multiplex PCR; TCRdb's copy has only in-frame clones and lacks some. The table lists more than 1.2 million clones, approximately 98.5% of them singletons. Sequenced material: naive CD4+ T cells sorted from blood. The subset here: CD45RA+ positively selected. The source of this sequence is a man aged 25 to 40 in good health.

Written as DNA, the CDR3 is TGTGCCATCAGTGGGTTAGCAGGTTCCTCCTACGAGCAGTACTTC. Protein product: CAISGLAGSSYEQYF. V gene TRBV10-3 combines with J gene TRBJ2-7; D gene uncertain. Trimming removed 4 bases at V and 0 bases at J, with 13 bases between. The CDR3 is 15 residues long. Per germline, CDR1 ENHRY and CDR2 SYGVKD.